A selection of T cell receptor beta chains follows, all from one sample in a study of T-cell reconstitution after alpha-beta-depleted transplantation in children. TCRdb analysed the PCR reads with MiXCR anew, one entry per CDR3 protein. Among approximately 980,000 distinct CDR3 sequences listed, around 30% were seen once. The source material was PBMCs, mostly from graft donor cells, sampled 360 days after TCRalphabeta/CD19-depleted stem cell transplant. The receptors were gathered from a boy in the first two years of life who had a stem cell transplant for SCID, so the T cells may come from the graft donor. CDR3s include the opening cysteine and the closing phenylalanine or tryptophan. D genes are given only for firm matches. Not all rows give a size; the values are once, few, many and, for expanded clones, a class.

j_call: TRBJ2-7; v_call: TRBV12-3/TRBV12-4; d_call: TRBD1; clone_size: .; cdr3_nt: TGTGCCAGCAAAAGAACAGGGGACGAGCAGTACTTC; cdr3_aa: CASKRTGDEQYF
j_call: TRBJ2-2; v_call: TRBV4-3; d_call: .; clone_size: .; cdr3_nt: TGCGCCAGCAGCCAACGGGGCAGGGGGGCGCTTGTCGGGGAGCTGTTTTTT; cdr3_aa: CASSQRGRGALVGELFF
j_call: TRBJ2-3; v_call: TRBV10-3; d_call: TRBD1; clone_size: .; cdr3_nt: TGTGCCATCAGTGAGTGGGACAGGGAGGGAGATACGCAGTATTTT; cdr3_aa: CAISEWDREGDTQYF
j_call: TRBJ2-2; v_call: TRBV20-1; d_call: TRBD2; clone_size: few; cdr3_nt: TGCAGTGCTAGTGTTGCTAGCGGGGCCACCGGGGAGCTGTTTTTT; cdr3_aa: CSASVASGATGELFF
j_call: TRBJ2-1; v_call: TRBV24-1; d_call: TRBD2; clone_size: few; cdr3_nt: TGTGCCACCTCGACTAGCGGGGTCGATGAGCAGTTCTTC; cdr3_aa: CATSTSGVDEQFF
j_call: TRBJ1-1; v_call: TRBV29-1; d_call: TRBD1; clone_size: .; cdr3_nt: TGCAGCGTTGGAGGGGGCCTACTAAACACTGAAGCTTTCTTT; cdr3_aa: CSVGGGLLNTEAFF
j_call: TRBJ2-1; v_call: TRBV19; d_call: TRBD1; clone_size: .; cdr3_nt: TGTGCCAGTAGTCTCCGGGACAGGACCTACAATGAGCAGTTCTTC; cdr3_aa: CASSLRDRTYNEQFF
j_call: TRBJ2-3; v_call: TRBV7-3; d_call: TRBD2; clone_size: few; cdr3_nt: TGTGCCAGCAATAGCGGGGGGGCTTCAGATACGCAGTATTTT; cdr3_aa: CASNSGGASDTQYF
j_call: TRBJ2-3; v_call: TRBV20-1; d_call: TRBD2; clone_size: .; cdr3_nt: TGCAGTGCTAGAGGAGAGGCGGGGGGCTTCACAGATACGCAGTATTTT; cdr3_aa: CSARGEAGGFTDTQYF
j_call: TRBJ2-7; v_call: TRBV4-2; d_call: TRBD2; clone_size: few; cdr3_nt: TGTGCCAGCAGCCAAGATCGCCGGACTAGACCCTACGAGCAGTACTTC; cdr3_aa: CASSQDRRTRPYEQYF
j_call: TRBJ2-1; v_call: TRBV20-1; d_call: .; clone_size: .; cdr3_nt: TGCAGCCCCGTGGGTCCCCTCAATGAGCAGTTCTTC; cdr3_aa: CSPVGPLNEQFF
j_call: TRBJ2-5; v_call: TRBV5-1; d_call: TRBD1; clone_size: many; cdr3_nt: TGCGCCAGCAGCTCGAGGACAGGGGGAGAGACCCAGTACTTC; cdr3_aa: CASSSRTGGETQYF
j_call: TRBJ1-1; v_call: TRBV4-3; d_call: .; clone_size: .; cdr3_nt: TGCGCCAGCAGCGAACAGGGAAGGGGAAAAGCTTTCTTT; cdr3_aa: CASSEQGRGKAFF
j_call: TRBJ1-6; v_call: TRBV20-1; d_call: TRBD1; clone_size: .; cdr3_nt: TGCAGTGCTAGTACAGGGGTTTCACCCCTCCACTTT; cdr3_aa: CSASTGVSPLHF
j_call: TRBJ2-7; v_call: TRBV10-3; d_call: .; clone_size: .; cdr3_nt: TGTGCCATCAGTACGGGACCGAACTACGAGCAGTACTTC; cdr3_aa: CAISTGPNYEQYF
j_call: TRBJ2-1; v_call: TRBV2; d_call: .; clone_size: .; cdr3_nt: TGTGCCAGCAGTGAAACTGGCCTCTCCTCCTACAATGAGCAGTTCTTC; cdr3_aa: CASSETGLSSYNEQFF
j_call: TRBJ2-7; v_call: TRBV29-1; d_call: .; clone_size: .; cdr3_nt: TGCAGCGTTGAAAAGGTCCCAGGCTACGAGCAGTACTTC; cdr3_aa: CSVEKVPGYEQYF
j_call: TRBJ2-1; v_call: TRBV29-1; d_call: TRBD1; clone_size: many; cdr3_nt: TGCAGCGTTTGGGGACAGGGGGCCTACAATGAGCAGTTCTTC; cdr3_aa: CSVWGQGAYNEQFF
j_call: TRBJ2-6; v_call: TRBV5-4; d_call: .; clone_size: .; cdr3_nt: TGTGCCAGCAGCTTGGGAGAAACTGGGGCCAACGTCCTGACTTTC; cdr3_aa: CASSLGETGANVLTF
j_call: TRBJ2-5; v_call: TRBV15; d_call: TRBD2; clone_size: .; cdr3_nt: TGTGCCACCAGCGGGCTACTAGCGGGGGCTGAGACCCAGTACTTC; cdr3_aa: CATSGLLAGAETQYF
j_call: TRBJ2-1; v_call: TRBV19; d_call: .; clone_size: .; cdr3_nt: TGTGCCAGTAGTATGGCCGCCGGCGGGTACAATGAGCAGTTCTTC; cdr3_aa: CASSMAAGGYNEQFF
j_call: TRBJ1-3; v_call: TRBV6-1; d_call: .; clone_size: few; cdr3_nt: TGTGCCAGCAGCCGGACGGCTGGAAACACCATATATTTT; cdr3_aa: CASSRTAGNTIYF
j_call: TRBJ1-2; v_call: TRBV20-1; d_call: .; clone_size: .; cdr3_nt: TGCAGTGCCGATCCTACTAACTATGGCTACACCTTC; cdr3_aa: CSADPTNYGYTF
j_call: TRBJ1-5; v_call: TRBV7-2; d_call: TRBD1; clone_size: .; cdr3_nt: TGTGCCAGCAGCTTAGCCAACAGGGGTAGCAATCAGCCCCAGCATTTT; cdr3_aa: CASSLANRGSNQPQHF
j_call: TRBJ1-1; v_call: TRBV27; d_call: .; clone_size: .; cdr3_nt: TGTGCCAGCAACCGCCGGGGATACGCGGGGAAAAGGATGACTGAAGCTTTCTTT; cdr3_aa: CASNRRGYAGKRMTEAFF
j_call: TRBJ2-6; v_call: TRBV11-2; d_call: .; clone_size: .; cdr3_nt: TGTGCCAGCAGCCCCCGTGCAGCTGGGCGGGAAAGCTCTGGGGCCAACGTCCTGACTTTC; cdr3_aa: CASSPRAAGRESSGANVLTF
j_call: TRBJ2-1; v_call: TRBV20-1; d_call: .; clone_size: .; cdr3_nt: TGCAGTGCTAGGGGGTTGAGCTCCTACAATGAGCAGTTCTTC; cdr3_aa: CSARGLSSYNEQFF
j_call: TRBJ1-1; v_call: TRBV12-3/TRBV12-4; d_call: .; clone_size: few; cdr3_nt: TGTGCCAGCAGTTCCGGGGGAATAAACACTGAAGCTTTCTTT; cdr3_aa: CASSSGGINTEAFF
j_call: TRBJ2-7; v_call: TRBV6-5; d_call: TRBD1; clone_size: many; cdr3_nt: TGTGCCAGCAGTTCCTGGACAGGAACCTACGAGCAGTACTTC; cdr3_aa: CASSSWTGTYEQYF
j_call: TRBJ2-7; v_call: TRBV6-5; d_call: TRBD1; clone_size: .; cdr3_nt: TGTGCCAGCAGTTATGGGCAGGGGGTGGCCTACGAGCAGTACTTC; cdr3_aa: CASSYGQGVAYEQYF
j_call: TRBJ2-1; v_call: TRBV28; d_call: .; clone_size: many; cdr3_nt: TGTGCCAGCGACACCCTTCCCAGGGCTGATGAGCAGTTCTTC; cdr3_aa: CASDTLPRADEQFF
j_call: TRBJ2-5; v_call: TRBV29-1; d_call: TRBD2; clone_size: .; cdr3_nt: TGCAGCGTTGAAGGACTAGCCCGGGACCAGTACTTC; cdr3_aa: CSVEGLARDQYF
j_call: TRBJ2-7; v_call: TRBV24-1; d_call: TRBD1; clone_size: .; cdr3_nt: TGTGCCACCAGTGACGGACAGGGGGTGTCTGGCGAGCAGTACTTC; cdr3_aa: CATSDGQGVSGEQYF
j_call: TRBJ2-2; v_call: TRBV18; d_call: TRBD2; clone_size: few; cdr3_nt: TGTGCCAGCTCGCGAGCGGGAAGGAACACCGGGGAGCTGTTTTTT; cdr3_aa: CASSRAGRNTGELFF
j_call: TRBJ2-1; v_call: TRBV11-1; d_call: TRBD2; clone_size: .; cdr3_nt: TGTGCCAGCAGCTTGATCAGCGGGGCTTTAAGCTCCTACAATGAGCAGTTCTTC; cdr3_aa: CASSLISGALSSYNEQFF
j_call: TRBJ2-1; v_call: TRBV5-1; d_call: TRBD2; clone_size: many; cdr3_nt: TGCGCCAGCAGGACCCTAGCGGGGGCTTACAATGAGCAGTTCTTC; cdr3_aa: CASRTLAGAYNEQFF
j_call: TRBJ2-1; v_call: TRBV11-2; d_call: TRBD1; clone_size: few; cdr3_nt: TGTGCCAGCAGCGCCTCCGGGACAGGGTTTTACAATGAGCAGTTCTTC; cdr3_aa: CASSASGTGFYNEQFF
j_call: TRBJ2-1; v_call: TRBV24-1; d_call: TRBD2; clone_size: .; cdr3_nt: TGTGCCACCAGTAAGACTAGCGGGGGGAAAGCCTACAATGAGCAGTTCTTC; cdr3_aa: CATSKTSGGKAYNEQFF
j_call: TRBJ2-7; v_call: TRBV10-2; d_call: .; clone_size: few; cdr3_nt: TGCGCCAGCAGTGAACAGGGTCAATCCTACGAGCAGTACTTC; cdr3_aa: CASSEQGQSYEQYF
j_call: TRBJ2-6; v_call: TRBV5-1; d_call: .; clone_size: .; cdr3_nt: TGCGCCAGCAGCTTATTCGGCGAGGGGCTCTGGGCCAACGTCCTGACTTTC; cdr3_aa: CASSLFGEGLWANVLTF
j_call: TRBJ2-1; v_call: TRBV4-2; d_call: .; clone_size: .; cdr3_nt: TGTGCCAGCAGCCCGGCTCTTGGGGGCGGGGGTACCCGCAATGAGCAGTTCTTC; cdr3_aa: CASSPALGGGGTRNEQFF
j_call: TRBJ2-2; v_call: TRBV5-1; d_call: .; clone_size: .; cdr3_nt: TGCGCCACCCGACAGACAAACACCGGGGAGCTGTTTTTT; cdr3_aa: CATRQTNTGELFF
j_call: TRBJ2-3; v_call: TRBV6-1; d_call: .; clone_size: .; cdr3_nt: TGTGCCAGCAGTGGTCGGGGGACCCCAGATACGCAGTATTTT; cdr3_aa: CASSGRGTPDTQYF
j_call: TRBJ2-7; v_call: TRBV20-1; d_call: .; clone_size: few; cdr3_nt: TGCAGTGGAAGGGAGTGGTCCTACGAGCAGTACTTC; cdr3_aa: CSGREWSYEQYF
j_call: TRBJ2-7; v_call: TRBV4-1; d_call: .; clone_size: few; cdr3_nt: TGCGCCAGCAGCCAAGATACCAGGGGAGTCTACGAGCAGTACTTC; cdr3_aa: CASSQDTRGVYEQYF
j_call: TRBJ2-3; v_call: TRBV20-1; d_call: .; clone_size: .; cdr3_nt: TGCAGTGCTAGACCAGCGGGCTCTAGCACAGATACGCAGTATTTT; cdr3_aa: CSARPAGSSTDTQYF
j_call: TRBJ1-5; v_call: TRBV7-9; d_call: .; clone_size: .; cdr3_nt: TGTGCCAGCAGCTCGGGACCCGCACTGGGTCAGCCCCAGCATTTT; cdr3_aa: CASSSGPALGQPQHF
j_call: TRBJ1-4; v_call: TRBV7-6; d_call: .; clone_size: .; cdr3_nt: TGTGCCAGCAGCTCGAGGACGGGGCTTCCTGAAAAACTGTTTTTT; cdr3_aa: CASSSRTGLPEKLFF
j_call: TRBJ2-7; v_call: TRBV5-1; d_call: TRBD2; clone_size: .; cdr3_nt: TGCGCCAGCAGTATCTCGGGACTAGGAGCCTACGAGCAGTACTTC; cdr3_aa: CASSISGLGAYEQYF
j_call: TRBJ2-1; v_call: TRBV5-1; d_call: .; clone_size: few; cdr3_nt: TGCGCCAGCAGCTTGGGAGGGAATGAGAATGAGCAGTTCTTC; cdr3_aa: CASSLGGNENEQFF